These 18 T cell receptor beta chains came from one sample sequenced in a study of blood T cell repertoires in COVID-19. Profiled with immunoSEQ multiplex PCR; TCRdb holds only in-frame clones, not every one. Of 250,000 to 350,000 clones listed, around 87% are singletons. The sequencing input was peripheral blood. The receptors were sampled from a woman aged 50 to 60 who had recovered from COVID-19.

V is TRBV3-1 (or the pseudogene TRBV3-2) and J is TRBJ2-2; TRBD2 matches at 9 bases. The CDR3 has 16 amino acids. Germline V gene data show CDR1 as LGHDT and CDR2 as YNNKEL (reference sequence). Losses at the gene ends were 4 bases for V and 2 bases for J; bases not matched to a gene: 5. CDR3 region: CASSPLAGPNTGELFF. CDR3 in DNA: TGTGCCAGCAGCCCGCTAGCGGGGCCCAACACCGGGGAGCTGTTTTTT.

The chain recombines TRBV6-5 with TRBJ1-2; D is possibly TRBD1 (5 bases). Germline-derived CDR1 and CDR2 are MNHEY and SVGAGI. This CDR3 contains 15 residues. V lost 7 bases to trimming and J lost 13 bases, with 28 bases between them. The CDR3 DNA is TGTGCCAGCAAACGCCAGACGACAGCCTCCGTCAGGGTCACCTTC. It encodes CASKRQTTASVRVTF.

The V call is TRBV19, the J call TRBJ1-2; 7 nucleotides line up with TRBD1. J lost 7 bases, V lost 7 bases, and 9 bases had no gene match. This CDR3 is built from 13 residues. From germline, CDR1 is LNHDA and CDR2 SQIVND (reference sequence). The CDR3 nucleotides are TGTGCCAGTACTCACGACAGGGCGAGTGGCTACACCTTC. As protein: CASTHDRASGYTF.

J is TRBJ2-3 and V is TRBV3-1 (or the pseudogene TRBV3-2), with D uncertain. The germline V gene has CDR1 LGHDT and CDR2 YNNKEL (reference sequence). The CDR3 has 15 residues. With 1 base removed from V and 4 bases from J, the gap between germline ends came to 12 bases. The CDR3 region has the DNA TGTGCCAGCAGCCAAGGCCCGAGCCGGGCAGATACGCAGTATTTT. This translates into CASSQGPSRADTQYF.

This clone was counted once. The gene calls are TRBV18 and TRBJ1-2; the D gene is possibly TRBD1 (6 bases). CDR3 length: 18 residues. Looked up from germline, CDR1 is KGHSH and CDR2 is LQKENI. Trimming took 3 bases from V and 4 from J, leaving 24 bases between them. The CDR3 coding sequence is TGTGCCAGCTCACCCTGGATTGCCCAGGGGTCTCCGGGCTATGGCTACACCTTC. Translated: CASSPWIAQGSPGYGYTF.

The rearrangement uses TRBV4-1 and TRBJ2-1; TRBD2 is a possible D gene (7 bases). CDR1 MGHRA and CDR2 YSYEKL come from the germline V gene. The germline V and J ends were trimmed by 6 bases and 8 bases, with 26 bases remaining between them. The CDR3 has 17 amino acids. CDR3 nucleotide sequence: TGCGCCAGCAGGGAAAGGGGGGGGAGTCATCTTCCCGATGAGCAGTTCTTC. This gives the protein CASRERGGSHLPDEQFF.

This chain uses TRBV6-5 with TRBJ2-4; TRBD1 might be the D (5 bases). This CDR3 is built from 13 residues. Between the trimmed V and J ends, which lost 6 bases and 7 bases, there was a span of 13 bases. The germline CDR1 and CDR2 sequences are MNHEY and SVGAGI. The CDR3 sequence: CASSSGSGNIQYF. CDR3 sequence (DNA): TGTGCCAGCAGCTCAGGGTCCGGGAACATTCAGTACTTC.

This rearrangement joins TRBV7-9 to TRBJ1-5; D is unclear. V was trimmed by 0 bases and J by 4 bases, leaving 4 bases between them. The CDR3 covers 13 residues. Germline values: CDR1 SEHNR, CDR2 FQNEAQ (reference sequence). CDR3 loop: CASSLAVNQPQHF. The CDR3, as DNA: TGTGCCAGCAGCTTAGCTGTAAATCAGCCCCAGCATTTT. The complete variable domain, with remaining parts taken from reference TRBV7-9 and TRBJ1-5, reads DTGVSQNPRHKITKRGQNVTFRCDPISEHNRLYWYRQTLGQGPEFLTYFQNEAQLEKSRLLSDRFSAERPKGSFSTLEIQRTEQGDSAMYLCASSLAVNQPQHFGDGTRLSIL.

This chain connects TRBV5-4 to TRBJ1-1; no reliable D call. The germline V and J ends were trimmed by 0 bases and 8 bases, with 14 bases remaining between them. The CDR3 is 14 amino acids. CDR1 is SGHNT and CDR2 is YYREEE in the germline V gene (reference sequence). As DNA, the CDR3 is TGTGCCAGCAGCTTGGGTATGTCAACGAGGGAAGCTTTCTTT. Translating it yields CASSLGMSTREAFF.

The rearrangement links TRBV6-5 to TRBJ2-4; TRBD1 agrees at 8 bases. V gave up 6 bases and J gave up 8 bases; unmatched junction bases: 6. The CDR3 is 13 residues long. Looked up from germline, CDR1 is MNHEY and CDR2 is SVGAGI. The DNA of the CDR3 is TGTGCCAGCAGGCTACAGGGGGTGGACATTCAGTACTTC. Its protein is CASRLQGVDIQYF.

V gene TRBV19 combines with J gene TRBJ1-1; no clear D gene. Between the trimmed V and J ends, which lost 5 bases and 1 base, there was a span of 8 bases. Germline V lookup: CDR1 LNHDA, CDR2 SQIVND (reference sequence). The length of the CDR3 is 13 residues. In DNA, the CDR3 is TGTGCCAGTAGTCTTGGAGCGAACACTGAAGCTTTCTTT. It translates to CASSLGANTEAFF.

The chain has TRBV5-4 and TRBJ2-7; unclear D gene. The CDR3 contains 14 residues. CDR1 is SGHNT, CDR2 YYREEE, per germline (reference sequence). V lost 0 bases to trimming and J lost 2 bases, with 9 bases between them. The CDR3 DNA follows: TGTGCCAGCAGCTTGGATGTGGCCCCCTACGAGCAGTACTTC. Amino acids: CASSLDVAPYEQYF.

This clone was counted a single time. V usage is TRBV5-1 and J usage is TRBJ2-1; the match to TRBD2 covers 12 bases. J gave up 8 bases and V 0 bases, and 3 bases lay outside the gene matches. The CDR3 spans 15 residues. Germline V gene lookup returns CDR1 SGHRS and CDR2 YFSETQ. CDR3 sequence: CASSLASGGADEQFF. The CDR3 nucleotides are TGCGCCAGCAGCTTGGCTAGCGGGGGGGCGGATGAGCAGTTCTTC.

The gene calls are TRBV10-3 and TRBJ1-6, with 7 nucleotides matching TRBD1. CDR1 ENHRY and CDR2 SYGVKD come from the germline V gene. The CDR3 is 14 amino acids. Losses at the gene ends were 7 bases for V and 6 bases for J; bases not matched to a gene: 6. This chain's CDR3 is CAIKRQGGNSPLHF. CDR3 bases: TGTGCCATCAAGAGGCAGGGGGGTAATTCACCCCTCCACTTT.

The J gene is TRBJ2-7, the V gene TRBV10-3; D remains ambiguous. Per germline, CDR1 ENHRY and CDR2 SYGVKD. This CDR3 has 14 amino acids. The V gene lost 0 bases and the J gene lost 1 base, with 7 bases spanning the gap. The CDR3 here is CAISESPVSYEQYF. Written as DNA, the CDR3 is TGTGCCATCAGTGAGTCCCCCGTATCCTACGAGCAGTACTTC.

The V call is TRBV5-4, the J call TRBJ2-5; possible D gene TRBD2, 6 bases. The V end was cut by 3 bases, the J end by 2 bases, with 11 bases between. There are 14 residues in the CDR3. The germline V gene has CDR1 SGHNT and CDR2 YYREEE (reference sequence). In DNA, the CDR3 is TGTGCCAGCAGCTCCTGGGACTTACAAGAGACCCAGTACTTC. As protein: CASSSWDLQETQYF.

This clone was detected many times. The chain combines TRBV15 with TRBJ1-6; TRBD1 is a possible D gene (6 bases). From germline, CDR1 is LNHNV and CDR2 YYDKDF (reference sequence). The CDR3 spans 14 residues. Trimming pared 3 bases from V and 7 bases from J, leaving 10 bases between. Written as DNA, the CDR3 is TGTGCCACCAGCAGGGGGGCGTTGAATTCACCCCTCCACTTT. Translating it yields CATSRGALNSPLHF. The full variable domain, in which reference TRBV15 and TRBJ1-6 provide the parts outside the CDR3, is DAMVIQNPRYQVTQFGKPVTLSCSQTLNHNVMYWYQQKSSQAPKLLFHYYDKDFNNEADTPDNFQSRRPNTSFCFLDIRSPGLGDTAMYLCATSRGALNSPLHFGNGTRLTVT.

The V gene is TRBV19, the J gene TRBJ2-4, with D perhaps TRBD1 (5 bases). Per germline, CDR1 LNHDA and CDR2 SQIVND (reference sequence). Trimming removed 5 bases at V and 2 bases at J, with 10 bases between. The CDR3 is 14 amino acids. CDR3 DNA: TGTGCCAGTAGTCGCAGGGTTCCCAAAAACATTCAGTACTTC. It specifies CASSRRVPKNIQYF.